These 9 T cell receptor beta chains share one sample of origin, sequenced in a study of spatial heterogeneity in lung cancer. In TCRdb, the 5' RACE reads were re-called with MiXCR into one record per CDR3 protein. The sample yields 95,000 to 120,000 distinct CDR3 sequences, 11% seen once. Regarding time point: blood at routine non-recurrence follow-up after resection. Sequences were derived from PBMCs, sampled at follow-up. The receptors were gathered from a female donor with early-stage non-small cell lung cancer.

This clonotype was seen only a few times. J is TRBJ1-1 and V is TRBV3-1; D ambiguous. Trimming took 4 bases from V and 0 from J, leaving 12 bases between them. CDR3 length equals 15 residues. Looked up from germline, CDR1 is LGHDT and CDR2 is YNNKEL (reference sequence). CDR3 nucleotides: TGTGCCAGCAGCCGCTCGCGATTAATGAACACTGAAGCTTTCTTT. Encoded protein: CASSRSRLMNTEAFF.

This clonotype was picked up many times. The genes are TRBV28 and TRBJ2-3, with unresolved D. CDR3 length: 13 amino acids. The V gene lost 5 bases and the J gene lost 0 bases, with 6 bases spanning the gap. Germline CDR1 and CDR2: MDHEN and SYDVKM. The CDR3 region is CASSDWSTDTQYF. In DNA, the CDR3 is TGTGCCAGCAGTGACTGGAGCACAGATACGCAGTATTTT. Looking up the rest from reference TRBV28 and TRBJ2-3 gives the full variable domain: DVKVTQSSRYLVKRTGEKVFLECVQDMDHENMFWYRQDPGLGLRLIYFSYDVKMKEKGDIPEGYSVSREKKERFSLILESASTNQTSMYLCASSDWSTDTQYFGPGTRLTVL.

This clonotype was recorded a few times. The V call is TRBV9, the J call TRBJ1-2; D call uncertain. Trimming removed 3 bases at V and 3 bases at J, with 15 bases between. The length of the CDR3 is 15 residues. CDR1 is SGDLS, CDR2 YYNGEE, per germline. The CDR3 sequence is CASSAGRQMDYGYTF. In DNA, the CDR3 is TGTGCCAGCAGCGCCGGGCGGCAGATGGACTATGGCTACACCTTC.

The chain combines TRBV9 with TRBJ2-5, with 10 positions matching TRBD2. Germline V gene data show CDR1 as SGDLS and CDR2 as YYNGEE. CDR3 length: 16 amino acids. Trimming took 4 bases from V and 5 from J; bases not matched to a gene: 11. Here the CDR3 reads CASSPRLAGERETQYF. CDR3 nucleotides: TGTGCCAGCAGCCCCAGACTAGCGGGCGAAAGGGAGACCCAGTACTTC. Drawing the rest from reference TRBV9 and TRBJ2-5, the complete variable domain is DSGVTQTPKHLITATGQRVTLRCSPRSGDLSVYWYQQSLDQGLQFLIQYYNGEERAKGNILERFSAQQFPDLHSELNLSSLELGDSALYFCASSPRLAGERETQYFGPGTRLLVL.

This clonotype was counted only a few times. The chain uses TRBV11-3 and TRBJ2-1; 9 bases agree with TRBD1. CDR3 length equals 15 residues. The germline gives CDR1 SGHNT, CDR2 YENEEA. Trimming removed 6 bases from V and 7 bases from J; junction bases left unmatched: 10. The CDR3 sequence: CASSSPGQGPNEQFF. In nucleotides, the CDR3 is TGTGCCAGCAGTTCACCGGGACAGGGACCAAATGAGCAGTTCTTC.

Notes on this clonotype: A read error may produce the germline difference seen at one junction end. CDR3 bases: TGTGCCAGTAGTATCCGACAGATGAAAACTGAAGCTTTCTTT. Amino acid sequence: CASSIRQMKTEAFF. V and J are TRBV19 and TRBJ1-1, with a weak D call TRBD1 (5 bases). The CDR3 length is 14 residues. Germline CDR1 and CDR2: LNHDA and SQIVND (reference sequence).

This clonotype appeared a few times. The J gene is TRBJ1-1, the V gene TRBV18, with D possibly TRBD1 on 5 matching bases. The CDR3 has 14 residues. The V and J ends lost 5 bases and 5 bases respectively, with 15 bases between them. Germline values: CDR1 KGHSH, CDR2 LQKENI. The chain's CDR3 is CASSVGVAGTEAFF. CDR3 coding DNA: TGTGCCAGCTCAGTAGGGGTCGCGGGGACTGAAGCTTTCTTT.

There are a few counts of this clonotype. The J gene is TRBJ2-2, the V gene TRBV4-2; no reliable D call. CDR3 length: 16 residues. Germline V lookup: CDR1 LGHNA, CDR2 YNFKEQ. V shed 0 bases and J shed 5 bases, with 13 bases lying between them. The CDR3 bases are TGTGCCAGCAGCCAAGATTTCACGGCCGGGACCGGGGAGCTGTTTTTT. Translation: CASSQDFTAGTGELFF.

This clonotype was counted ten times or more. A junction boundary mismatches the germline segment, possibly from a read error. The rearrangement uses TRBV7-7 and TRBJ1-1; D uncertain. The CDR3 runs to 13 residues. CDR1 is SSHAT and CDR2 is FNYEAQ in the germline V gene (reference sequence). Here the CDR3 reads CASSLRERTEAFF. CDR3 bases: TGTGCTAGCAGTTTAAGGGAGCGCACTGAAGCTTTCTTT.